Each of the 17 T cell receptor beta chains below was sequenced from the same sample in a study of radiotherapy plus CTLA-4 blockade in lung cancer. The table came from immunoSEQ multiplex PCR; TCRdb's copy has only in-frame clones and leaves some out. The sample gives about 88,000 clones, 60% to 80% of which show up once; around 15% is in the top ten. The sequences come from peripheral blood, collected from a patient treated with radiotherapy plus ipilimumab. These receptors all stem from a human donor with non-small cell lung cancer that progressed on radiotherapy plus ipilimumab.

The J gene is TRBJ2-1, the V gene TRBV28; 9 bases are a match to TRBD2. V shed 7 bases and J 0 bases; nucleotides not matched to a gene: 13. From germline, CDR1 is MDHEN and CDR2 SYDVKM. The length of the CDR3 is 18 residues. The CDR3 nucleotides are TGTGCCAGCACCTCCGGTAGCGGGAGATCCCTCTCCTACAATGAGCAGTTCTTC. It specifies CASTSGSGRSLSYNEQFF.

The chain has TRBV5-6 and TRBJ2-5; D possibly corresponds to TRBD1 (5 bases). The V end lost 0 bases, the J end lost 5 bases, and 11 bases lay between the germline ends. The CDR3 sequence is 14 residues long. Germline assignment: CDR1 SGHDT and CDR2 YYEEEE. The chain's CDR3 is CASSLEGMGETQYF. The CDR3 DNA reads as TGTGCCAGCAGCTTGGAGGGGATGGGGGAGACCCAGTACTTC.

The chain joins TRBV5-1 to TRBJ1-3, with 8 bases lining up with TRBD1. V was clipped by 3 bases and J by 0 bases; unmatched bases: 8. The germline V gene has CDR1 SGHRS and CDR2 YFSETQ. CDR3 length: 17 residues. This CDR3 is CASSSGQDLISGNTIYF. Written as DNA, the CDR3 is TGCGCCAGCAGCTCGGGACAGGACCTTATCTCTGGAAACACCATATATTTT. Drawing the rest from reference TRBV5-1 and TRBJ1-3, the complete variable domain is KAGVTQTPRYLIKTRGQQVTLSCSPISGHRSVSWYQQTPGQGLQFLFEYFSETQRNKGNFPGRFSGRQFSNSRSEMNVSTLELGDSALYLCASSSGQDLISGNTIYFGEGSWLTVV.

This clone was detected a few times. J is TRBJ2-5 and V is TRBV19, with TRBD2 identical over 10 bases. The germline gives CDR1 LNHDA, CDR2 SQIVND (reference sequence). The CDR3 loop spans 15 amino acids. J gave up 4 bases and V 5 bases, and 7 bases lay outside the gene matches. CDR3 residues: CASSPRGLAIETQYF. The CDR3 nucleotides are TGTGCCAGTAGTCCTCGGGGACTAGCGATAGAGACCCAGTACTTC. Complete variable domain (other parts from reference TRBV19 and TRBJ2-5): DGGITQSPKYLFRKEGQNVTLSCEQNLNHDAMYWYRQDPGQGLRLIYYSQIVNDFQKGDIAEGYSVSREKKESFPLTVTSAQKNPTAFYLCASSPRGLAIETQYFGPGTRLLVL.

This clone was seen a handful of times. The rearrangement uses TRBV28 and TRBJ2-7; TRBD2 is a possible D gene (5 bases). This CDR3 is built from 12 residues. The V end was cut by 2 bases, the J end by 5 bases, with 7 bases between. CDR1 MDHEN and CDR2 SYDVKM come from the germline V gene. Here the CDR3 DNA reads TGTGCCAGCAGTTTAGAGGGAGACGAGCAGTACTTC. Protein product: CASSLEGDEQYF.

The gene calls are TRBV5-8 and TRBJ1-1, with D possibly being TRBD1 (5 bases). Germline lookup yields CDR1 SGHTS and CDR2 YDEGEE. V was clipped by 4 bases and J by 5 bases, with 15 bases between them. This CDR3 comprises 14 residues. The CDR3 loop reads CASSPRWGTTEAFF. For the CDR3, the DNA is TGTGCCAGCAGCCCCCGTTGGGGGACTACTGAAGCTTTCTTT.

V and J are TRBV5-4 and TRBJ2-3; D remains unclear. CDR1 is SGHNT, CDR2 YYREEE, per germline (reference sequence). The CDR3 runs 15 residues. V shed 4 bases and J shed 3 bases, with 15 bases lying between them. CDR3 nucleotides: TGTGCCAGCAGCCGGTCTGGGCAGCAGACAGATACGCAGTATTTT. Residues: CASSRSGQQTDTQYF.

V gene TRBV5-8 combines with J gene TRBJ1-3, with unresolved D. CDR3 length: 14 residues. The germline V gene has CDR1 SGHTS and CDR2 YDEGEE. V was shortened by 3 bases and J by 0 bases, with 7 bases between the two germline ends. CDR3 bases: TGTGCCAGCAGCTCCCGCGGCTCTGGAAACACCATATATTTT. It codes for CASSSRGSGNTIYF.

The rearrangement joins TRBV5-6 to TRBJ2-7; D is uncertain. V was clipped by 4 bases and J by 3 bases, with 17 bases between them. Germline-derived CDR1 and CDR2 are SGHDT and YYEEEE. This CDR3 comprises 15 residues. CDR3 coding DNA: TGTGCCAGCAGCATAGGATCACTGAGATTCTACGAGCAGTACTTC. Translation: CASSIGSLRFYEQYF.

The chain is built from TRBV5-4 and TRBJ2-3, with 8 bases identical to TRBD2. The germline gives CDR1 SGHNT, CDR2 YYREEE (reference sequence). Trimming took 6 bases from V and 2 from J; bases not matched to a gene: 8. The CDR3 spans 15 residues. For the CDR3, the DNA is TGTGCCAGCACCCGGGCGGGGGGCCTCACAGATACGCAGTATTTT. Translation: CASTRAGGLTDTQYF.

The chain recombines TRBV2 with TRBJ2-1; weak D call: TRBD2 (7 bases). The CDR3 sequence is 15 residues long. Trimming shortened V by 8 bases and J by 5 bases, and 19 bases separated the two germline ends. Per the germline V gene, CDR1 is SNHLY and CDR2 is FYNNEI. The CDR3 reads CASSPPGGRDNEQFF. Written as DNA, the CDR3 is TGTGCCAGCTCCCCCCCGGGGGGCAGAGACAATGAGCAGTTCTTC. The complete variable domain, with remaining parts taken from reference TRBV2 and TRBJ2-1, reads EPEVTQTPSHQVTQMGQEVILRCVPISNHLYFYWYRQILGQKVEFLVSFYNNEISEKSEIFDDQFSVERPDGSNFTLKIRSTKLEDSAMYFCASSPPGGRDNEQFFGPGTRLTVL.

This clone turned up a few times. The chain links TRBV29-1 to TRBJ2-7; 7 positions match TRBD2. Per germline, CDR1 SQVTM and CDR2 ANQGSEA. After removal of 4 bases from V and 2 bases from J, the junction contained 5 bases not matched to a gene. The CDR3 spans 13 residues. The CDR3 sequence: CSVAAGETYEQYF. As DNA, the CDR3 is TGCAGCGTTGCTGCGGGGGAAACCTACGAGCAGTACTTC.

There are a few counts of this clone. The rearrangement joins TRBV28 to TRBJ1-2; D ambiguous. Germline-derived CDR1 and CDR2 are MDHEN and SYDVKM. Trimming cost V 2 bases and J 8 bases, with 12 bases left between them. This CDR3 is 13 amino acids long. The CDR3: CASSLEGFRGYTF. For the CDR3, the DNA is TGTGCCAGCAGTTTAGAGGGTTTTAGAGGCTACACCTTC.

The chain recombines TRBV27 with TRBJ2-1; TRBD2 is a possible D gene (5 bases). The CDR3 contains 13 residues. Germline V gene data show CDR1 as MNHEY and CDR2 as SMNVEV (reference sequence). Trimming shortened V by 3 bases and J by 8 bases, and 11 bases separated the two germline ends. The CDR3 spells CASSFGLLDEQFF. The DNA of the CDR3 is TGTGCCAGCAGTTTCGGACTGCTCGATGAGCAGTTCTTC.

The chain links TRBV20-1 to TRBJ2-7; a possible D gene is TRBD1 (6 bases). Trimming stripped 7 bases from V and 6 bases from J, with 10 bases between. The CDR3 is made up of 10 amino acids. The germline V gene has CDR1 DFQATT and CDR2 SNEGSKA (reference sequence). The CDR3 DNA is TGCAGTGTGGCAGGGGTCGAGCAGTACTTC. This codes for CSVAGVEQYF.

The V gene is TRBV9, the J gene TRBJ1-1; D is ambiguous. V was pared by 1 base and J by 1 base, with 11 bases between. The CDR3 covers 15 residues. The germline gives CDR1 SGDLS, CDR2 YYNGEE. Here the CDR3 DNA reads TGTGCCAGCAGCGTAAGTGTAGGGCCGAACACTGAAGCTTTCTTT. It is translated as CASSVSVGPNTEAFF. The full variable domain, its missing parts supplied by reference TRBV9 and TRBJ1-1, is DSGVTQTPKHLITATGQRVTLRCSPRSGDLSVYWYQQSLDQGLQFLIQYYNGEERAKGNILERFSAQQFPDLHSELNLSSLELGDSALYFCASSVSVGPNTEAFFGQGTRLTVV.

This chain joins TRBV7-3 and TRBJ2-1, with 13 bases that match TRBD2. There are 16 residues in the CDR3. Looked up from germline, CDR1 is SGHTA and CDR2 is FQGTGA. Losses at the gene ends were 0 bases for V and 5 bases for J; bases not matched to a gene: 1. In DNA form, the CDR3 reads TGTGCCAGCAGCTTAACGGGACTAGCGGGGAACAATGAGCAGTTCTTC. It specifies CASSLTGLAGNNEQFF. Full variable domain (remainder filled in from reference TRBV7-3 and TRBJ2-1): GAGVSQTPSNKVTEKGKYVELRCDPISGHTALYWYRQSLGQGPEFLIYFQGTGAADDSGLPNDRFFAVRPEGSVSTLKIQRTERGDSAVYLCASSLTGLAGNNEQFFGPGTRLTVL.